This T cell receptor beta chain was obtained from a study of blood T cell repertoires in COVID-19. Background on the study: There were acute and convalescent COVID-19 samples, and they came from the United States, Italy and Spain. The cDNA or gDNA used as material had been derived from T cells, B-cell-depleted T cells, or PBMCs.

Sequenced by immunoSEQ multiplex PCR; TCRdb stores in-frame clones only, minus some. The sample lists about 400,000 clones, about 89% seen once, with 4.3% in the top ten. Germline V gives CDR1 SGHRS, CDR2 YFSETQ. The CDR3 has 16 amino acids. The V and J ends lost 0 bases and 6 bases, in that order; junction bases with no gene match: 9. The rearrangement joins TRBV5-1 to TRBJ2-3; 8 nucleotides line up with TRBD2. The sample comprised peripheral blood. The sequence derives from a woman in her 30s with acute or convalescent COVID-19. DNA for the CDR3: TGCGCCAGCAGCTTGGGAGGCGGGGGGCCTAGGGATACGCAGTATTTT. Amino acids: CASSLGGGGPRDTQYF.